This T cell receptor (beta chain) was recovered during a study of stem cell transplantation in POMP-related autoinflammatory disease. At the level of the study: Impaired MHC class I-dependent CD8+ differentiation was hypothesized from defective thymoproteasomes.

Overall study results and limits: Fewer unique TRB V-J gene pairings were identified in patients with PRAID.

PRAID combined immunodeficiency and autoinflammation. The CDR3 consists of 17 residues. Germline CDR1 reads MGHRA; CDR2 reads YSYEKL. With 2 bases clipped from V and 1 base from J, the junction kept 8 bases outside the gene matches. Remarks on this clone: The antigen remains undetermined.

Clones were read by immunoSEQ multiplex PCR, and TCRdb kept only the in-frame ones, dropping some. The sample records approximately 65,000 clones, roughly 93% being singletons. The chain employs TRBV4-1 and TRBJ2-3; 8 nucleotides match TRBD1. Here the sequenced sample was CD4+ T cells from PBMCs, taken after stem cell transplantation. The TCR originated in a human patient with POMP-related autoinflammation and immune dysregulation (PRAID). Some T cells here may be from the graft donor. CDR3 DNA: TGCGCCAGCAGCCAACCATACAGGGGGAAGGGCACAGATACGCAGTATTTT. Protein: CASSQPYRGKGTDTQYF.